This T cell receptor (beta chain) stems from a study of vaccination and CD4 T cells after COVID-19. At the level of the study: Convalescent patients gave post-COVID blood a median about 100 days post-diagnosis, range 35 to 161.

This clonotype was found a few times. The antigen is undetermined. Sequencing of cultured CD4+ T cell DNA used the Oncomine TCR Beta short-read assay. TCRdb recomputed calls from the PCR reads with MiXCR, one row per CDR3 protein. The sample contains approximately 9,500 distinct CDR3 sequences, 26% of which appear only once. Trimming took 5 bases from V and 5 from J; bases not matched to a gene: 11. Germline V gene lookup returns CDR1 SGHTA and CDR2 FQGNSA. The CDR3 spans 17 residues. Noted treatment: 10-day PBMC culture with coronavirus spike peptide pools or control peptides (ViraFEST assay). The TCR comes from a human donor who had recovered from COVID-19. The rearrangement links TRBV7-2 to TRBJ2-3; 12 bases fit TRBD2. This specimen was CD4+ T cells from blood, cultured in vitro, taken after SARS-CoV-2 vaccination. The CDR3 DNA follows: TGTGCCAGCAGCAGCAAGTCTAGCGGGAGGGCCATAGATACGCAGTATTTT. This translates into CASSSKSSGRAIDTQYF.